One T cell receptor (beta chain) is described in this entry. In germline, CDR1 is SGDLS, CDR2 YYNGEE. CDR3 length: 16 amino acids. The V end lost 0 bases, the J end lost 3 bases, and 13 bases lay between the germline ends. These data are taken from a study of patients and donors after allogeneic stem cell transplantation. MiXCR, run by TCRdb on the RT-PCR reads, gives a single entry per CDR3 protein. The table has approximately 200,000 distinct CDR3 sequences, 13% to 15% seen once; the top ten hold under 14%. The receptor comes from a human donor who was either an allogeneic HSCT recipient or a stem cell or donor lymphocyte infusion donor (not recorded which). It is not recorded whose cells these are; they may come from a transplant donor. Sample: blood, either unsorted or a sorted T cell fraction (not recorded which). V usage is TRBV9 and J usage is TRBJ2-1; possible D gene TRBD2, 6 bases. Written as DNA, the CDR3 is TGTGCCAGCAGCGTAGACTCTAGCGCCTTCTACAATGAGCAGTTCTTC. It translates to CASSVDSSAFYNEQFF.